This is a list of T cell receptor beta chains from one sample in a study of blood T cell repertoires in COVID-19. This table comes from immunoSEQ multiplex PCR, and its TCRdb copy is limited to in-frame clones, with some not included. Of roughly 290,000 clones listed, around 91% were seen once; the top ten hold 1.7%. Input material: PBMCs or T cells enriched from blood (not recorded which). All receptors come from a woman younger than 35 with acute COVID-19. The CDR3 runs from the conserved cysteine through the conserved F or W. A D gene is named only where the DNA matches it firmly. Only part of the rows carry a size: once, few, many, or a class if the clone is expanded.

V: TRBV7-9
J: TRBJ2-7
D: TRBD2
size: .
DNA: TGTGCCAGCAGCTTACAACTAGCGGGAGGCTACGAGCAGTACTTC
CDR3: CASSLQLAGGYEQYF

V: TRBV4-2
J: TRBJ1-1
D: TRBD1
size: .
DNA: TGTGCCAGCAGCTTTTCGACAGGGGGCGGGACTGAAGCTTTCTTT
CDR3: CASSFSTGGGTEAFF

V: TRBV7-8
J: TRBJ2-1
D: .
size: many
DNA: TGTGCCAGCAGCCATATGCGGGGCACTCCAATACCAAATGAGCAGTTCTTC
CDR3: CASSHMRGTPIPNEQFF

V: TRBV10-3
J: TRBJ2-1
D: TRBD2
size: .
DNA: TGTGCCATCAGCGGGGGACTAGCGGGAGGAGATGAGCAGTTCTTC
CDR3: CAISGGLAGGDEQFF

V: TRBV10-3
J: TRBJ2-7
D: TRBD1
size: .
DNA: TGTGCCATCAGGAGGACAGGGGATGCCTACGAGCAGTACTTC
CDR3: CAIRRTGDAYEQYF

V: TRBV19
J: TRBJ2-5
D: TRBD2
size: .
DNA: TGTGCCAGCCGTAGCGGGAGGGGAGGAGAGACCCAGTACTTC
CDR3: CASRSGRGGETQYF

V: TRBV25-1
J: TRBJ2-1
D: .
size: .
DNA: TGTGCCAGCAGTGATCCCAGTAGCGCCAATGAGCAGTTCTTC
CDR3: CASSDPSSANEQFF

V: TRBV7-2
J: TRBJ2-3
D: .
size: .
DNA: TGTGCCAGCGCCCTAGGGGGTAACGTTCAGTATTTT
CDR3: CASALGGNVQYF

V: TRBV29-1
J: TRBJ2-7
D: TRBD2
size: once
DNA: TGCAGCGGTTTAGCGGGAGGTTCCTACGAGCAGTACTTC
CDR3: CSGLAGGSYEQYF

V: TRBV11-2
J: TRBJ1-2
D: .
size: .
DNA: TGTGCCAGCAGCTTAGCACCCCAGGTTTATGGCTACACCTTC
CDR3: CASSLAPQVYGYTF

V: TRBV28
J: TRBJ1-1
D: .
size: .
DNA: TGTGCCAGCAGTTCACCTCTTTTGGGTCCCCACACAGGGATGAACACTGAAGCTTTCTTT
CDR3: CASSSPLLGPHTGMNTEAFF

V: TRBV18
J: TRBJ1-1
D: TRBD1
size: .
DNA: TGTGCCAGCACTCAGGGGGCTGGGCCGAACACTGAAGCTTTCTTT
CDR3: CASTQGAGPNTEAFF

V: TRBV19
J: TRBJ2-5
D: .
size: .
DNA: TGTGCCAGTAGTACGCCCAGGGGCCAGTACTTC
CDR3: CASSTPRGQYF

V: TRBV4-2
J: TRBJ1-6
D: TRBD1
size: .
DNA: TGTGCCAGCAGCCAATGGGGACAGGGGGCTAGTAATTCACCCCTCCACTTT
CDR3: CASSQWGQGASNSPLHF

V: TRBV7-2
J: TRBJ2-7
D: .
size: .
DNA: TGTGCCAGCAGCGCATGGCGGGGCTACGAGCAGTACTTC
CDR3: CASSAWRGYEQYF

V: TRBV19
J: TRBJ2-1
D: TRBD2
size: .
DNA: TGTGCCAGTAGTATATCCCCTTTTTCCCTTAGCGGGAGTAATGGTGGTGAGCAGTTCTTC
CDR3: CASSISPFSLSGSNGGEQFF

V: TRBV25-1
J: TRBJ2-1
D: .
size: .
DNA: TGTGCCAGCAGTGAATACCTAGTTGGGGCCCCCTACAATGAGCAGTTCTTC
CDR3: CASSEYLVGAPYNEQFF

V: TRBV27
J: TRBJ1-1
D: .
size: .
DNA: TGTGCCAGCAGTTCCGACGGGAGGGACAACAGCATGAACACTGAAGCTTTCTTT
CDR3: CASSSDGRDNSMNTEAFF

V: TRBV24-1
J: TRBJ2-3
D: .
size: once
DNA: TGTGCCACCGCACATAGCGGAAGCACAGATACGCAGTATTTT
CDR3: CATAHSGSTDTQYF

V: TRBV7-8
J: TRBJ2-5
D: TRBD2
size: .
DNA: TGTGCCAGCAGCTTGGCGGGGGGTATGTTGGAGACCCAGTACTTC
CDR3: CASSLAGGMLETQYF

V: TRBV18
J: TRBJ2-7
D: .
size: .
DNA: TGTGCCAGCTCACCACCGCGCAGAGGGACCTACGAGCAGTACTTC
CDR3: CASSPPRRGTYEQYF

V: TRBV7-2
J: TRBJ2-1
D: TRBD2
size: .
DNA: TGTGCCAGCAGCTTAGCACTAGCGGGAGGGTTCGATGAGCAGTTCTTC
CDR3: CASSLALAGGFDEQFF

V: TRBV28
J: TRBJ2-5
D: .
size: .
DNA: TGTGCCAGCAGTTTATCCGGGAGCGTTTTGGAGACCCAGTACTTC
CDR3: CASSLSGSVLETQYF

V: TRBV10-1
J: TRBJ2-3
D: .
size: .
DNA: TGCGCCAGCAGTTACATAGGGGCCACAGATACGCAGTATTTT
CDR3: CASSYIGATDTQYF